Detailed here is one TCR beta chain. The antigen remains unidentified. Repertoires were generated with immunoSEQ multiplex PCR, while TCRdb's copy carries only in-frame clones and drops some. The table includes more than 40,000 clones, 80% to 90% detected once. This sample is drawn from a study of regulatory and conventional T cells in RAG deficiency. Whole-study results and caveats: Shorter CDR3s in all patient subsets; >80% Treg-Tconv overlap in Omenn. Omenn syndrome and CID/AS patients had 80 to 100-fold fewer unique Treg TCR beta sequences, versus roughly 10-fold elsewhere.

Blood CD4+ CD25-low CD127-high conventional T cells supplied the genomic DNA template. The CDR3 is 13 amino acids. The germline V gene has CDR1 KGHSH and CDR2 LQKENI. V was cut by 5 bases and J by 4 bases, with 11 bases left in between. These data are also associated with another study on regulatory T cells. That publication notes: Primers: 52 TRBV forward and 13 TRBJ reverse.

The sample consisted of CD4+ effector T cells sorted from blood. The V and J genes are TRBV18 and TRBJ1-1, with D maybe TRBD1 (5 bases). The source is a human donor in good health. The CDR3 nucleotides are TGTGCCAGCTCAATGACAGAGAGCACTGAAGCTTTCTTT. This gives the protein CASSMTESTEAFF. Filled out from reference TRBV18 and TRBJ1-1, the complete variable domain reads NAGVMQNPRHLVRRRGQEARLRCSPMKGHSHVYWYRQLPEEGLKFMVYLQKENIIDESGMPKERFSAEFPKEGPSILRIQQVVRGDSAAYFCASSMTESTEAFFGQGTRLTVV.